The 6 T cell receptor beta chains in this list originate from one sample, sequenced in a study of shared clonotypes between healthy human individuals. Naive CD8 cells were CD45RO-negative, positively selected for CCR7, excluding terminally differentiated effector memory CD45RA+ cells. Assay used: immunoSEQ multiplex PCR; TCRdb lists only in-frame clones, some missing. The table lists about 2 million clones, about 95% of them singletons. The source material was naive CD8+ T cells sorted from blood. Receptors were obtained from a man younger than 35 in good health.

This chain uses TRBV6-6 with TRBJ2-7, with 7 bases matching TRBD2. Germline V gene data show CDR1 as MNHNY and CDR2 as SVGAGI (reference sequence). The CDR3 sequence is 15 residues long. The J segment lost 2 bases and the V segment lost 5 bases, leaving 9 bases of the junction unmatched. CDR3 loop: CASSPGERETYEQYF. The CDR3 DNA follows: TGTGCCAGCAGTCCAGGCGAGCGGGAAACCTACGAGCAGTACTTC.

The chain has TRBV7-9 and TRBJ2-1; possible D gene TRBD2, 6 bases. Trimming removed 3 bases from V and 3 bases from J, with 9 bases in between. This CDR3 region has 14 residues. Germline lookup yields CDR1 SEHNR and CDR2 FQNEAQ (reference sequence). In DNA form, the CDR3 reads TGTGCCAGCAGCTTGCGGGATCTCTACAATGAGCAGTTCTTC. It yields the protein CASSLRDLYNEQFF.

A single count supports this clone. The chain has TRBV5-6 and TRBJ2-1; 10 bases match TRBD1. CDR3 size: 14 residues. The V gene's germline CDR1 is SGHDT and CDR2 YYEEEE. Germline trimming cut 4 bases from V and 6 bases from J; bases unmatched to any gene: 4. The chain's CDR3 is CASSDGTGVNEQFF. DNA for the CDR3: TGTGCCAGCAGCGATGGGACAGGGGTCAATGAGCAGTTCTTC.

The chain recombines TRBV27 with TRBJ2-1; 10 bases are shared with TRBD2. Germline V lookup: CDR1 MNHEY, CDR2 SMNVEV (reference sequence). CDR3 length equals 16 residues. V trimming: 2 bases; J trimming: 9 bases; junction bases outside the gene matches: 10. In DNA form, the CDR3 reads TGTGCCAGCAGTTTAGGTAGATACACTAGCGGGGTTGAGCAGTTCTTC. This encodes CASSLGRYTSGVEQFF.

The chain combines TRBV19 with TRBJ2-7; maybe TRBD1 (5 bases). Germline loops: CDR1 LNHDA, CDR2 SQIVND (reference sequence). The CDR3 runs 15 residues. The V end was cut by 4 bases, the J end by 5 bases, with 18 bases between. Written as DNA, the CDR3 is TGTGCCAGTAGTACCGCGGACAAACCATTCCACGAGCAGTACTTC. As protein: CASSTADKPFHEQYF.

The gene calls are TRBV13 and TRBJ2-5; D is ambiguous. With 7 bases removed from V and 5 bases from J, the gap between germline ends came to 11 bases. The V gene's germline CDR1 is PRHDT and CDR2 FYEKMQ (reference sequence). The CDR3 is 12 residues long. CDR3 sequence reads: CASNDLGETQYF. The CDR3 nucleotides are TGTGCCAGCAACGACTTGGGGGAGACCCAGTACTTC.